The rows below give T cell receptor beta chains drawn from one sample of a study of blood T cell repertoires in COVID-19. The assay was immunoSEQ multiplex PCR, and TCRdb's table has in-frame clones only and misses some. The data contain under 60,000 clones, around four fifths of them seen just once; the ten biggest clones take up roughly 5%. Sample: peripheral blood. Source of these receptors: a human donor in a cohort sampled during active COVID-19. CDR3s include the opening cysteine and the closing phenylalanine or tryptophan. The order of the fields is J gene, clone size, V gene, D gene, CDR3 DNA, CDR3 protein. A D gene is named only where the DNA matches it firmly. Where a row states a size, it is once, few, many or the class of an expanded clone; other rows omit it.

TRBJ2-5 | medium-sized | TRBV9 | TRBD2 | TGTGCCAGCAGCGTAGCAGTGGGTAGCGGGGGGAAAGAGACCCAGTACTTC | CASSVAVGSGGKETQYF
TRBJ1-1 | medium-sized | TRBV9 | - | TGTGCCAGCAAGGGGGTTAACACTGAAGCTTTCTTT | CASKGVNTEAFF
TRBJ2-7 | - | TRBV5-4 | - | TGTGCCAGCAGCTTGGTCGGGTACGAGCAGTACTTC | CASSLVGYEQYF
TRBJ2-5 | few | TRBV12-3/TRBV12-4 | - | TGTGCCAGCAGCCTCAGGGAGACCCAGTACTTC | CASSLRETQYF
TRBJ2-5 | - | TRBV5-6 | TRBD1 | TGTGCCAGCAGCTCCCGGGACAGGGGACAAGAGACCCAGTACTTC | CASSSRDRGQETQYF
TRBJ2-1 | - | TRBV19 | TRBD2 | TGTGCCAGTAGGCTAGCGGGGGGCCCTTACAATGAGCAGTTCTTC | CASRLAGGPYNEQFF
TRBJ2-5 | - | TRBV4-3 | - | TGCGCCAGCAGCCTTGAAGATGGCAGGGGGACCCAGTACTTC | CASSLEDGRGTQYF
TRBJ2-3 | - | TRBV11-3 | - | TGTGCCAGCAGCTTAGGGCTAGGTAGCACAGATACGCAGTATTTT | CASSLGLGSTDTQYF
TRBJ2-7 | - | TRBV3-1/TRBV3-2 | TRBD1 | TGTGCCAGCAGCCAAGGGGTCGTTAGCCAGGGGGTCGGCGAGCAGTACTTC | CASSQGVVSQGVGEQYF
TRBJ2-5 | - | TRBV18 | TRBD2 | TGTGCCAGCTCATCAGGCGGACTAGCGGGGGGGCTCCCCCAAGAGACCCAGTACTTC | CASSSGGLAGGLPQETQYF
TRBJ1-2 | - | TRBV7-2 | - | TGTGCCAGCGGAAACAGGGCTAACTATGGCTACACCTTC | CASGNRANYGYTF
TRBJ1-2 | - | TRBV29-1 | - | TGCAGCGTTGGCGCGGGCGCCTATGGCTACACCTTC | CSVGAGAYGYTF
TRBJ1-1 | - | TRBV5-5 | - | TGTGCCAGCAGCTTCAGAGGGAACACTGAAGCTTTCTTT | CASSFRGNTEAFF
TRBJ2-2 | - | TRBV19 | TRBD1 | TGTGCCAGTAGTCCCGACAGGGCCGGGGAGCTGTTTTTT | CASSPDRAGELFF
TRBJ2-5 | - | TRBV5-1 | - | TGCGCCAGCAGCTTGGTCGGCAGGGCCGGGGAGACCCAGTACTTC | CASSLVGRAGETQYF
TRBJ2-1 | once | TRBV12-3/TRBV12-4 | - | TGTGCCAGCAGTTTAGTAGATGAGCAGTTCTTC | CASSLVDEQFF
TRBJ1-2 | once | TRBV25-1 | - | TGTGCCACCTCAGGGGAAACCTATGGCTACACCTTC | CATSGETYGYTF
TRBJ2-1 | - | TRBV11-3 | - | TGTGCCAGCAGCTTAATCGGTTGGGTTGAGGCGAAGAGCTCCTACAATGAGCAGTTCTTC | CASSLIGWVEAKSSYNEQFF
TRBJ2-6 | - | TRBV7-2 | - | TGTGCCAGCAGCTTACAGCCTCAGGGTTCCGGGGCCAACGTCCTGACTTTC | CASSLQPQGSGANVLTF
TRBJ1-2 | - | TRBV18 | - | TGTGCCAGCTCACCTGAGGAGGGTACCACCGGAAACTATGGCTACACCTTC | CASSPEEGTTGNYGYTF
TRBJ1-2 | - | TRBV19 | - | TGTGCCACCACCAATAGATGGGCGGGAGGCTACACCTTC | CATTNRWAGGYTF
TRBJ1-1 | few | TRBV11-2 | - | TGTGCCAGCAGCCCCCTACAGAGCAACACTGAAGCTTTCTTT | CASSPLQSNTEAFF